The present TCR beta chain was sequenced within a study of T-cell memory formation after mild COVID-19 (dated by TCRdb to the early 2020s). Describing the broader study: TCR sequence clusters from the two donors were largely donor specific. Longitudinal TCRalpha and TCRbeta repertoire sequencing tracked T-cell clones expanding and contracting after mild COVID-19 in two donors. Two young, previously healthy adult volunteers, one female and one male, were included in the cohort. The paper as a whole reports these results and caveats: The second-wave clones that peaked on day 37 were not confirmed to be SARS-CoV-2 specific. Contracting CD4+ clones were found mainly in CM and EM memory subsets, while CD8+ clones were enriched in EMRA. The detection of some responding clones in pre-infection memory suggests that pre-existing cross-reactive memory T cells joined the SARS-CoV-2 response. Only a couple of mild cases were covered by the study, and larger cohorts that include severe cases with pre-infection samples were considered necessary. Clones that contracted from day 15 to 85 showed balanced CD4/CD8 phenotypes, whereas a second wave of clones that expanded from day 15 to 37 leaned towards CD4+.

Sequencing was carried out with an Illumina NovaSeq 6000. Using 5'RACE with constant-segment primers, TCRalpha and TCRbeta cDNA libraries were constructed, with sample barcodes and unique molecular identifiers added in the process. Trizol reagent was used to extract RNA from every sample. The libraries were amplified in two PCR steps, and the second step added a second sample barcode and Illumina TruSeq adapters. Libraries were sequenced on an Illumina NovaSeq with 2 x 150 bp paired-end reads. In the original analysis: Demultiplexing of reads and collapsing into UMI-guided consensus sequences were performed with migec v1.2.7. With mixcr v2.1.11, UMI consensuses were aligned to TRA and TRB V and J templates and assembled into clonotypes. Expanded or contracted clonotypes were those called significant by both edgeR and NoisET, with noise models trained on biological replicates. For edgeR calls, a false discovery rate-adjusted p below 0.01 and a log2 fold-change threshold of 1 were applied. PCA with hierarchical clustering of max-normalized trajectories of the 1000 most abundant clonotypes was used as exploratory dynamics analysis. Each responding clone was given a CD4 or CD8 phenotype based on the CD4+ and CD8+ repertoires, which had been sequenced separately. TCRdb reanalyzed the raw reads on its own, using fastp at Q25 for trimming and MiXCR for clone calling, and kept in-frame beta chains. Entries that share a CDR3 protein sequence are merged under the most common genes and DNA. TCRdb assigned the V and J calls; the authors' analysis was not used. This sample has roughly 300,000 distinct CDR3 sequences in its table, and 12% to 15% of those were observed once. The ten largest clones add up to 22% of the sample.

Ficoll-Paque density gradient centrifugation was the method used to isolate PBMCs. For CDR1 and CDR2, the germline V gene lists SGHTA and FQGTGA. The CDR3 spans 14 residues, from the cysteine through the phenylalanine. Only the CDR3 portion is preserved as DNA: 42 bases, with reading frame beginning at the first base. V drops 5 bases and J drops 6 bases, leaving 17 bases in between. This clonotype showed up just a few times. Its antigen target is currently unknown. No per-base quality is available; no much larger clone lies one base away. Recombination linked TRBV7-3 to TRBJ2-7; the D gene is perhaps TRBD2, from 6 matching bases. Sequenced: PBMCs or a T cell subset sorted from them (not recorded which). The sequence was collected from a man younger than 35 who had mild COVID-19 (a few samples of this study predate the infection). The sample titles of this study are shuffled in the database, so cell type and time point are left out; the donor was told from shared clones. The DNA sequence follows: TGTGCCAGCAGCCGAACCCCGCAGGGAGGCGAGCAGTACTTC. Its coded protein is CASSRTPQGGEQYF.